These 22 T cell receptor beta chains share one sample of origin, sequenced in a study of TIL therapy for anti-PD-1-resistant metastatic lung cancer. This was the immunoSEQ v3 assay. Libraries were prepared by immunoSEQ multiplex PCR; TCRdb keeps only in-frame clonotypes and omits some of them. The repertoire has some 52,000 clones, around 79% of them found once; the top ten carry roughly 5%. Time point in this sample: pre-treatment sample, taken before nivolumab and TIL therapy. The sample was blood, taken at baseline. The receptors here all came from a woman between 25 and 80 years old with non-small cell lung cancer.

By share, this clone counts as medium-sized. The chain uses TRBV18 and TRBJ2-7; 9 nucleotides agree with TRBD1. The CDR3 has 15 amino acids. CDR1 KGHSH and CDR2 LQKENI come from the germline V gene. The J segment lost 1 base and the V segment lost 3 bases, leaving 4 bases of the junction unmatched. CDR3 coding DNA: TGTGCCAGCTCACCTACCGGGACAGGGTCCTACGAGCAGTACTTC. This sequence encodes CASSPTGTGSYEQYF.

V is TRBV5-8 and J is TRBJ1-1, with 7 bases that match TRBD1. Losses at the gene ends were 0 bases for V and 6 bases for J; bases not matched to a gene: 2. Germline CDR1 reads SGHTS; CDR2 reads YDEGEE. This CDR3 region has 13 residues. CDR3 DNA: TGTGCCAGCAGCTTGGAGGGGGCCCCTGAAGCTTTCTTT. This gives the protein CASSLEGAPEAFF.

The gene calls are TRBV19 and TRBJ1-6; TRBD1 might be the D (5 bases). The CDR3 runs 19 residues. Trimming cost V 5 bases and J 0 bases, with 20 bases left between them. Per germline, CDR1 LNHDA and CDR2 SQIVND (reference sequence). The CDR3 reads CASSQAYVPGSSYNSPLHF. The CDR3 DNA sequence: TGTGCCAGTAGTCAAGCGTATGTGCCAGGGAGCTCCTATAATTCACCCCTCCACTTT.

The DNA for the CDR3 is TGCGCCAGCAGCTCTCCCCGGGGACAGGGCATCAGAGAGACCCAGTACTTC. Protein: CASSSPRGQGIRETQYF. The V and J genes are TRBV5-1 and TRBJ2-5; 9 nucleotides line up with TRBD1. The CDR3 runs 17 residues. With V trimmed by 3 bases and J by 4 bases, 13 bases remained unmatched. The germline V gene encodes CDR1 SGHRS and CDR2 YFSETQ.

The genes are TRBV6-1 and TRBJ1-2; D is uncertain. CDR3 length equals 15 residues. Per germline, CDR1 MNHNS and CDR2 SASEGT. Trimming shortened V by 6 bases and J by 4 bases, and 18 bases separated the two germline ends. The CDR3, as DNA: TGTGCCAGCAGAAAAACCATGGACGCCACCTATGGCTACACCTTC. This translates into CASRKTMDATYGYTF.

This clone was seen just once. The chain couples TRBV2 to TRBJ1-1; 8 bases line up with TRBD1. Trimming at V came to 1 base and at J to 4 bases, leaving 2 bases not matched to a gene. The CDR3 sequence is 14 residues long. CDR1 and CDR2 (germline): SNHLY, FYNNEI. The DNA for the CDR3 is TGTGCCAGCAGTGAAGAACAGGGGGGCACTGAAGCTTTCTTT. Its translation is CASSEEQGGTEAFF.

The chain's CDR3 is CASSPLAGGPRGDTQYF. In DNA form, the CDR3 reads TGTGCCAGCAGTCCACTAGCGGGGGGGCCTAGGGGAGATACGCAGTATTTT. This chain joins TRBV13 and TRBJ2-3, with TRBD2 matching 13 bases. The junction had 11 bases not matched to a gene; V was cut back by 6 bases and J by 5 bases. The CDR3 sequence is 17 residues long. Germline CDR1 reads PRHDT; CDR2 reads FYEKMQ (reference sequence).

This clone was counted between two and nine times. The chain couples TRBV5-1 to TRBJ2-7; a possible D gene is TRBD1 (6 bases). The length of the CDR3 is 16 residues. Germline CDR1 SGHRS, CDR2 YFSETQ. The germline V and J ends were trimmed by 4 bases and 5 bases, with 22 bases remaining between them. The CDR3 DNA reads TGCGCCAGCAGCCCGTCCGGGACAAATCTCCCCAACGAGCAGTACTTC. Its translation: CASSPSGTNLPNEQYF.

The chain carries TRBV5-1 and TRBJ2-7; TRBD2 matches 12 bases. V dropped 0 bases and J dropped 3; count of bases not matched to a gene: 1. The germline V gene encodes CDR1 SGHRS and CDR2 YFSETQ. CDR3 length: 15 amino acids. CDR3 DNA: TGCGCCAGCAGCTTGGAGACTAGCGGGAGCTACGAGCAGTACTTC. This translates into CASSLETSGSYEQYF.

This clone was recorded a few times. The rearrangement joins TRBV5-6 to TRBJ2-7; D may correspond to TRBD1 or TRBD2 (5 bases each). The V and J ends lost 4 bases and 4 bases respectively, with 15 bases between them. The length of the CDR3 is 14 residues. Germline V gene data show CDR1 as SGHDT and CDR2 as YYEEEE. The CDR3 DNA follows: TGTGCCAGCAGCCCCGGGACGGGAATTTACGAGCAGTACTTC. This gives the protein CASSPGTGIYEQYF.

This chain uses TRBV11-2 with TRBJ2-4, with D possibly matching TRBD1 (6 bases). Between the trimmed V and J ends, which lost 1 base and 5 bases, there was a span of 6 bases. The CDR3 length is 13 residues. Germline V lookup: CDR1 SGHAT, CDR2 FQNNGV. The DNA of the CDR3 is TGTGCCAGCAGCTTAGGACAGGAAAACATTCAGTACTTC. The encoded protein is CASSLGQENIQYF.

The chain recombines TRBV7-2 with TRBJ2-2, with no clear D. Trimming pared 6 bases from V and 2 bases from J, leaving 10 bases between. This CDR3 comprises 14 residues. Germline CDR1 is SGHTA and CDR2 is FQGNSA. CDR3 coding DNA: TGTGCCAGCAGTCCCACGGGTAACACCGGGGAGCTGTTTTTT. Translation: CASSPTGNTGELFF. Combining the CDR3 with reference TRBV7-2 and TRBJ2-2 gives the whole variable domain GAGVSQSPSNKVTEKGKDVELRCDPISGHTALYWYRQSLGQGLEFLIYFQGNSAPDKSGLPSDRFSAERTGGSVSTLTIQRTQQEDSAVYLCASSPTGNTGELFFGEGSRLTVL.

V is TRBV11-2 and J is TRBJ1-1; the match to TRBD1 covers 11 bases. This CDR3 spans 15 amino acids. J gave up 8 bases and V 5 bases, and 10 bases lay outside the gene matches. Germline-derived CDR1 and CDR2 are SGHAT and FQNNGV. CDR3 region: CASSPRDRGGREAFF. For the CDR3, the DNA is TGTGCCAGCAGCCCTCGGGACAGGGGGGGTCGGGAAGCTTTCTTT.

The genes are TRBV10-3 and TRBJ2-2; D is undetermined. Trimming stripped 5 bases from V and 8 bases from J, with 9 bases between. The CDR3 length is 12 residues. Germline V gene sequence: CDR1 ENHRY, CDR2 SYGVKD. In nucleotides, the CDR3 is TGTGCCATCAGTCTAGTCTGGGGGGAGCTGTTTTTT. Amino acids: CAISLVWGELFF.

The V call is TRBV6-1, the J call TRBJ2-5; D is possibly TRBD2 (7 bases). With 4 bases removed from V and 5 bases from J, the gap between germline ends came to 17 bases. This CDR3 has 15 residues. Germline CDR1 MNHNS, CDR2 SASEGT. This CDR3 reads CASSVSGGAGETQYF. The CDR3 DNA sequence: TGTGCCAGCAGTGTTAGTGGGGGGGCCGGGGAGACCCAGTACTTC.

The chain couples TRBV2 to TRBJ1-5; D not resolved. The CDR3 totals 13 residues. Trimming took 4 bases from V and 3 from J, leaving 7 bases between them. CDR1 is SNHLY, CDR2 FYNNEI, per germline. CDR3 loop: CASSGGYNQPQHF. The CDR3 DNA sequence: TGTGCCAGCAGTGGAGGGTACAATCAGCCCCAGCATTTT.

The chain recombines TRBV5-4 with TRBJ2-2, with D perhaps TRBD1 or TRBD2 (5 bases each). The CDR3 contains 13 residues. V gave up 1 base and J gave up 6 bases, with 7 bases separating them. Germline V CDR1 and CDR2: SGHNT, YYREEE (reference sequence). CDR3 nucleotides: TGTGCCAGCAGCTTGCAGGGACCCGGGGAGCTGTTTTTT. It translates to CASSLQGPGELFF.

CDR3 in DNA: TGTGCCACCAGCAGAGACGGTGCAGGGGATAATGGCTACACCTTC. Residues: CATSRDGAGDNGYTF. The J gene is TRBJ1-2, the V gene TRBV15; possibly TRBD1 for D (6 bases). Germline lookup yields CDR1 LNHNV and CDR2 YYDKDF (reference sequence). V lost 0 bases to trimming and J lost 6 bases, with 14 bases between them. The CDR3 consists of 15 residues. The entire variable domain, with the rest obtained from reference TRBV15 and TRBJ1-2, is as follows: DAMVIQNPRYQVTQFGKPVTLSCSQTLNHNVMYWYQQKSSQAPKLLFHYYDKDFNNEADTPDNFQSRRPNTSFCFLDIRSPGLGDTAMYLCATSRDGAGDNGYTFGSGTRLTVV.

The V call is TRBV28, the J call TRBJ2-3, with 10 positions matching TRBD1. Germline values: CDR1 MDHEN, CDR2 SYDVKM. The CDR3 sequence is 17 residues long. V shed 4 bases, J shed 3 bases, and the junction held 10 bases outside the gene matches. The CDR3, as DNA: TGTGCCAGCAGTTCAGGGACAGGGGTGGGTTGGACAGATACGCAGTATTTT. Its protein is CASSSGTGVGWTDTQYF.

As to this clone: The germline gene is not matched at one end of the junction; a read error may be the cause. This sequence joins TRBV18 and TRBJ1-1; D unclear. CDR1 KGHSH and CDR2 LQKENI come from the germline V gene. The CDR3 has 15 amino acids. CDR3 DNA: TGTGCCAGCTCTCCCTCACAGCAGACGAACGCTGAAGCTTTCTTT. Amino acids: CASSPSQQTNAEAFF.

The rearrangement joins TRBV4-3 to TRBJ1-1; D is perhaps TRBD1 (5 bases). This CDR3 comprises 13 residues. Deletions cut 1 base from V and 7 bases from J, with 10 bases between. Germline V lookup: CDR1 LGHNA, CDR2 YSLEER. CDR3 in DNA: TGCGCCAGCAGCCAAGTTGGGGGGTTTGAAGCTTTCTTT. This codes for CASSQVGGFEAFF.

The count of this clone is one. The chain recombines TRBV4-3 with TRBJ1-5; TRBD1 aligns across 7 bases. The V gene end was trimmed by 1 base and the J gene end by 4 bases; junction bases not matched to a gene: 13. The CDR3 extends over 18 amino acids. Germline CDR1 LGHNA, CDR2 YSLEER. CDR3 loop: CASSQGPDLARGNQPQHF. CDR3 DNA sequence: TGCGCCAGCAGCCAAGGGCCAGATCTGGCCAGGGGGAATCAGCCCCAGCATTTT.